This T cell receptor (beta chain) derives from a study of blood T cell repertoires in COVID-19. Method: immunoSEQ multiplex PCR; TCRdb's copy keeps in-frame clones and lacks some. The sample gives roughly 36,000 clones, roughly 85% of which show up once; under 7.5% is in the top ten. V shed 1 base, J shed 8 bases, and the junction held 8 bases outside the gene matches. The CDR3 spans 16 residues. From germline, CDR1 is SGHVS and CDR2 FQNEAQ. The sequenced sample was peripheral blood. The source of this sequence is a man in his 60s with active COVID-19. The gene calls are TRBV7-8 and TRBJ2-2; 9 bases align to TRBD2. The CDR3 DNA reads TGTGCCAGCAGCTTAGTGGGCGGGAGGGCCGCAGGGGAGCTGTTTTTT. Residues: CASSLVGGRAAGELFF.